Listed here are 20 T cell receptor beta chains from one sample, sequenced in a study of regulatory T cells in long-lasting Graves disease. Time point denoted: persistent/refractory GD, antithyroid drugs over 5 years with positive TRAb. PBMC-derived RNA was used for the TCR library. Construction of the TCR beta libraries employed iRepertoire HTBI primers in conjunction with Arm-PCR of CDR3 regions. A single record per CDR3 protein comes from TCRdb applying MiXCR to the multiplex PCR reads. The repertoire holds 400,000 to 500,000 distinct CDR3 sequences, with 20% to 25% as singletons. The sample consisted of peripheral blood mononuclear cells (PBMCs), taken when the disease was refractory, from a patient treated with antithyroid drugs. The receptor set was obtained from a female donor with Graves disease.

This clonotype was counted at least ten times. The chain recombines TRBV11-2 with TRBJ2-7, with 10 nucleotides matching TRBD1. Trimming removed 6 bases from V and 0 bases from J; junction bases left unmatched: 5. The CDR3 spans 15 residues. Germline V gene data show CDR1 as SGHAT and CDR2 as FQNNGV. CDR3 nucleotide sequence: TGTGCCAGCAGTGTCGGACAGGGGGGCTCCTACGAGCAGTACTTC. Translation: CASSVGQGGSYEQYF.

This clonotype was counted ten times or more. CDR3 sequence reads: CASSGRFGWEETQYF. The DNA of the CDR3 is TGTGCCAGCAGTGGCCGGTTTGGGTGGGAGGAGACCCAGTACTTC. The chain recombines TRBV2 with TRBJ2-5; D perhaps matches TRBD2 (5 bases). Germline V gives CDR1 SNHLY, CDR2 FYNNEI. V lost 4 bases and J lost 5, with 17 bases in between. CDR3 length: 15 amino acids.

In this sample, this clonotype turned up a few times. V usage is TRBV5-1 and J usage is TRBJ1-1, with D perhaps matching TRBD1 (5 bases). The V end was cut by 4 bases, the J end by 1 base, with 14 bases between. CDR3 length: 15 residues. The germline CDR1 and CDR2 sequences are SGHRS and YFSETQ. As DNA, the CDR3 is TGCGCCAGCAGCGTGGAGGGACGGACGAACACTGAAGCTTTCTTT. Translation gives CASSVEGRTNTEAFF.

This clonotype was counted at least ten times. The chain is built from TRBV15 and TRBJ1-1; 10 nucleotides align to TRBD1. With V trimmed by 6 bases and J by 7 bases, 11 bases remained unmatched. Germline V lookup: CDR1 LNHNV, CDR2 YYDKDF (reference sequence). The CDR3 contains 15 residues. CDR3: CATRATRTGGYEAFF. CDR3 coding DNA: TGTGCCACCAGAGCAACCCGGACAGGGGGGTATGAAGCTTTCTTT.

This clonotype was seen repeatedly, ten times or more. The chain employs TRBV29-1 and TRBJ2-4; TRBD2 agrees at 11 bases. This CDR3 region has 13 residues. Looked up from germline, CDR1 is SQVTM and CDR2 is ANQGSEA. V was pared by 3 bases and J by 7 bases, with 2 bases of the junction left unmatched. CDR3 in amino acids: CSVDLAGGNIQYF. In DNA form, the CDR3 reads TGCAGCGTTGACCTAGCGGGAGGTAACATTCAGTACTTC. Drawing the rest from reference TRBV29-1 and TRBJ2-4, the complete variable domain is SAVISQKPSRDICQRGTSLTIQCQVDSQVTMMFWYRQQPGQSLTLIATANQGSEATYESGFVIDKFPISRPNLTFSTLTVSNMSPEDSSIYLCSVDLAGGNIQYFGAGTRLSVL.

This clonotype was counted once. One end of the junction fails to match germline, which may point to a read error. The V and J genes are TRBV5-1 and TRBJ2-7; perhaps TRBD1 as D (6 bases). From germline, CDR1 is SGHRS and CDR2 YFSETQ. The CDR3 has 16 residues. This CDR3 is CASSPPTSGATYEQYF. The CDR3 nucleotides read TGTGCCAGCAGCCCTCCCACTTCAGGGGCCACCTACGAGCAGTACTTC.

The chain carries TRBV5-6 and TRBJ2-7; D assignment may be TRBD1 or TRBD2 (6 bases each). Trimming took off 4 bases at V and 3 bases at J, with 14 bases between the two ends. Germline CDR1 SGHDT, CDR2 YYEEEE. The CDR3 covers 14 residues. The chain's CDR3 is CASSPRRDNYEQYF. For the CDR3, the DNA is TGTGCCAGCAGCCCTCGGAGGGACAACTACGAGCAGTACTTC.

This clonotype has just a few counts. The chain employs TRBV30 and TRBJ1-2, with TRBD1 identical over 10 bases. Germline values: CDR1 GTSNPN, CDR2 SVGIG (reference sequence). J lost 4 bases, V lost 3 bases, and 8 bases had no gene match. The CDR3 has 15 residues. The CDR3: CAWSPRDRGGYGYTF. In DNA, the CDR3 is TGTGCCTGGAGCCCCCGGGACAGGGGTGGCTATGGCTACACCTTC.

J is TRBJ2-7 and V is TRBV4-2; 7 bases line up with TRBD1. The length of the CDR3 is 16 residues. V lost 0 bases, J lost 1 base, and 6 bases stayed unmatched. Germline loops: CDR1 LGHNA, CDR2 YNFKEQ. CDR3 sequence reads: CASSQERGGTSYEQYF. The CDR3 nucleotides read TGTGCCAGCAGCCAAGAGAGAGGGGGCACTTCCTACGAGCAGTACTTC.

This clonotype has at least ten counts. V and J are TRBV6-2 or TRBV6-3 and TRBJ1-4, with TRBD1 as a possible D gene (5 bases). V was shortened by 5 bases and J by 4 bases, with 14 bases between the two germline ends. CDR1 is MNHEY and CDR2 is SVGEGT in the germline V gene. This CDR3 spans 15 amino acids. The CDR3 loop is CASSAGTGINEKLFF. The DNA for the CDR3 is TGTGCCAGCAGTGCGGGGACGGGAATTAATGAAAAACTGTTTTTT.

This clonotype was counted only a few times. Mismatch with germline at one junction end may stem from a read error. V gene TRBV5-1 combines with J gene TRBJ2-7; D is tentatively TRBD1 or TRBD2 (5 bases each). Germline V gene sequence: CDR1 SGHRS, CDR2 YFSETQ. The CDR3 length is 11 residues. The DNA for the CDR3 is TGCGCCAGCAGCTGGTCCGGGACCACATATTTC. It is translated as CASSWSGTTYF. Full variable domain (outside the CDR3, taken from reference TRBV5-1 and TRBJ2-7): KAGVTQTPRYLIKTRGQQVTLSCSPISGHRSVSWYQQTPGQGLQFLFEYFSETQRNKGNFPGRFSGRQFSNSRSEMNVSTLELGDSALYLCASSWSGTTYFGPGTRLTVT.

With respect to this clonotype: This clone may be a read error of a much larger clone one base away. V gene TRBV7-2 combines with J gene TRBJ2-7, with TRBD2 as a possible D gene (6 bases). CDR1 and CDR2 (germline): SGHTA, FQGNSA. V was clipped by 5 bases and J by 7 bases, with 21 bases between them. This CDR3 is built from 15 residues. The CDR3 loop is CASSPTQEAGREQYF. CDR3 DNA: TGTGCCAGCAGCCCGACCCAAGAGGCGGGAAGGGAGCAGTACTTC.

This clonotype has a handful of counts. The CDR3 reads CASSLMGQFHSNQPQHF. In DNA form, the CDR3 reads TGTGCCAGCAGTTTGATGGGACAGTTTCATAGCAATCAGCCCCAGCATTTT. The chain couples TRBV6-2 or TRBV6-3 to TRBJ1-5; TRBD1 matches 7 bases. The CDR3 is made up of 17 amino acids. Germline-derived CDR1 and CDR2 are MNHEY and SVGEGT. With V trimmed by 4 bases and J by 0 bases, 9 bases remained unmatched.

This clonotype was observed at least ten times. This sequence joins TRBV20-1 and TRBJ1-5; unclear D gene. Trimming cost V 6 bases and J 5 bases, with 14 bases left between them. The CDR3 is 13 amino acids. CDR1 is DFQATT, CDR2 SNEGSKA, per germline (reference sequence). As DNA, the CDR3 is TGCAGTGCCTACCCCGGCGGGGATCAGCCCCAGCATTTT. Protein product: CSAYPGGDQPQHF.

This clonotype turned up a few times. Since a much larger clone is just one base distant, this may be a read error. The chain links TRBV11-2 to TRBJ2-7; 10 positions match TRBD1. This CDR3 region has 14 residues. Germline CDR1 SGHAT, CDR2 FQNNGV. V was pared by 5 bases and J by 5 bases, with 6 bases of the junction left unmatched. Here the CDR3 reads CASSQTGGAHEQYF. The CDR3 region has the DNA TGTGCCAGCAGCCAGACAGGGGGCGCCCACGAGCAGTACTTC.

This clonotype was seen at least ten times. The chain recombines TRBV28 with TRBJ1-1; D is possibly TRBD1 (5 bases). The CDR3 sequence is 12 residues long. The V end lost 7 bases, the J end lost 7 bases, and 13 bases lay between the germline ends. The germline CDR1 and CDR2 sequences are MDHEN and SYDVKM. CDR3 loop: CASTDAGGEAFF. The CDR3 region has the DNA TGTGCCAGCACTGACGCCGGGGGTGAAGCTTTCTTT. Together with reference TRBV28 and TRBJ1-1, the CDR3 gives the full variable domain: DVKVTQSSRYLVKRTGEKVFLECVQDMDHENMFWYRQDPGLGLRLIYFSYDVKMKEKGDIPEGYSVSREKKERFSLILESASTNQTSMYLCASTDAGGEAFFGQGTRLTVV.

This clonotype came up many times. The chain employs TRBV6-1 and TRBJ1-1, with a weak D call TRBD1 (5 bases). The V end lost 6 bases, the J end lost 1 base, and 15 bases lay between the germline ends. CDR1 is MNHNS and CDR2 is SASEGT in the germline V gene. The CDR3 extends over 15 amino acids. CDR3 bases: TGTGCCAGCAGACATACCGGGACCTCGAACACTGAAGCTTTCTTT. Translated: CASRHTGTSNTEAFF.

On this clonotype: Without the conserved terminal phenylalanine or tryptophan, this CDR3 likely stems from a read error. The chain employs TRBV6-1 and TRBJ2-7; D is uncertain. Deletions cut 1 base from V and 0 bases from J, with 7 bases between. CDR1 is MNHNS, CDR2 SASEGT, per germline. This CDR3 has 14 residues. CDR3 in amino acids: CASSEGLSSYEQYL. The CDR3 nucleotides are TGTGCCAGCAGTGAAGGACTGTCCTCCTACGAGCAGTACCTC.

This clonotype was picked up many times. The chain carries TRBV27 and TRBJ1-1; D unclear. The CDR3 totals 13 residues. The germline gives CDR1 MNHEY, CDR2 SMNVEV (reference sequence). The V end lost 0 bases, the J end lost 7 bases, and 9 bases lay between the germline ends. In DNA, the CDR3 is TGTGCCAGCAGTTTATCAGCGAACGGTGAAGCTTTCTTT. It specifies CASSLSANGEAFF.

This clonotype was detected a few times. CDR3 DNA: TGTGCCTGGAGTGCCCCCCGGCAGGGGGTGTTGAACACTGAAGCTTTCTTT. It translates to CAWSAPRQGVLNTEAFF. The chain carries TRBV30 and TRBJ1-1, with 7 bases fitting TRBD1. The CDR3 spans 17 residues. Germline-derived CDR1 and CDR2 are GTSNPN and SVGIG (reference sequence). After removal of 1 base from V and 0 bases from J, the junction contained 11 bases not matched to a gene.